Following are 6 T cell receptor beta chains from one sample sequenced in a study of cytomegalovirus exposure and HLA in healthy donors. The PCR ran on 60 Vbeta and 13 Jbeta primers. Repertoires were generated with immunoSEQ multiplex PCR, while TCRdb's copy carries only in-frame clones and drops some. The sample has 120,000 to 150,000 clones, 70% to 80% seen once. The sequencing input was PBMCs. These receptors originate from a woman between 50 and 59 years old in good health and CMV-seronegative.

The V gene is TRBV2, the J gene TRBJ1-1; 10 bases map to TRBD1. The CDR3 is made up of 16 amino acids. The germline V gene encodes CDR1 SNHLY and CDR2 FYNNEI. Trimming took 6 bases from V and 3 from J; bases not matched to a gene: 10. The CDR3 DNA sequence: TGTGCCAGCAGGTCCGTGGGGACAGGGGATCACACTGAAGCTTTCTTT. As protein: CASRSVGTGDHTEAFF.

This clone was counted between two and nine times. V and J are TRBV10-3 and TRBJ2-2, with 8 nucleotides matching TRBD1. The CDR3 totals 13 residues. Trimming took 5 bases from V and 7 from J; bases not matched to a gene: 3. Germline V lookup: CDR1 ENHRY, CDR2 SYGVKD. In DNA form, the CDR3 reads TGTGCCATCAGTAACGACAGGGGCGGGGAGCTGTTTTTT. Amino acids: CAISNDRGGELFF.

On this clone itself: The sample carries other DNA sequences with the same CDR3. The chain employs TRBV2 and TRBJ2-3; weak D call: TRBD1 (6 bases). CDR3 length: 13 amino acids. Looked up from germline, CDR1 is SNHLY and CDR2 is FYNNEI. Trimming removed 6 bases from V and 3 bases from J, with 10 bases in between. The CDR3 DNA reads as TGTGCCAGCAGCCGCGACAGGACAGATACGCAGTATTTT. Translating it yields CASSRDRTDTQYF.

The V call is TRBV7-8, the J call TRBJ2-7; D possibly corresponds to TRBD2 (6 bases). Trimming removed 3 bases at V and 6 bases at J, with 15 bases between. Germline CDR1 reads SGHVS; CDR2 reads FQNEAQ. This CDR3 comprises 14 residues. CDR3 sequence (DNA): TGTGCCAGCAGCTTCGAAATGTTGGAGGGCGAGCAGTACTTC. Its translation is CASSFEMLEGEQYF.

The chain recombines TRBV4-1 with TRBJ1-4; D call uncertain. Germline V CDR1 and CDR2: MGHRA, YSYEKL. V lost 1 base and J lost 6, with 3 bases in between. The CDR3 covers 12 residues. In DNA, the CDR3 is TGCGCCAGCAGCCAAGCTTATGAAAAACTGTTTTTT. Residues: CASSQAYEKLFF.

This rearrangement joins TRBV7-2 to TRBJ1-2; D is perhaps TRBD1 (5 bases). Germline CDR1 is SGHTA and CDR2 is FQGNSA. This CDR3 has 16 amino acids. The V gene lost 1 base and the J gene lost 0 bases, with 12 bases spanning the gap. DNA of the CDR3: TGTGCCAGCAGCTTAGGGGGCAGTCATTCTAACTATGGCTACACCTTC. The encoded protein is CASSLGGSHSNYGYTF.